This is a list of T cell receptor beta chains from one sample in a study of neurological immune-mediated disorders. Via MiXCR, TCRdb re-called the 5' RACE reads, giving one row per CDR3 protein. The sample shows some 71,000 distinct CDR3 sequences, more than 8.5% of them seen only once. Material for sequencing was PBMCs. The receptors originated from a man younger than 40 in good health. CDR3s include the opening cysteine and the closing phenylalanine or tryptophan. The order of the fields is clone size, J gene, V gene, D gene, CDR3 protein, CDR3 DNA. A D gene is named only where the DNA matches it firmly. The size of a clone is reported for some rows only, either as once, few or many, or as a class for expanded clones.

clone size: large
J gene: TRBJ2-3
V gene: TRBV28
D gene: .
CDR3 protein: CASSLGPLDTQYF
CDR3 DNA: TGTGCCAGCAGCCTCGGACCCTTGGATACGCAGTATTTT

clone size: many
J gene: TRBJ2-4
V gene: TRBV29-1
D gene: .
CDR3 protein: CSALRGGLDIQYF
CDR3 DNA: TGCAGCGCTCTCCGCGGGGGCTTGGACATTCAGTACTTC

clone size: many
J gene: TRBJ2-3
V gene: TRBV24-1
D gene: TRBD2
CDR3 protein: CATSDLAGGPGDTQYF
CDR3 DNA: TGTGCCACCAGTGATCTAGCGGGAGGGCCCGGAGATACGCAGTATTTT

clone size: many
J gene: TRBJ2-7
V gene: TRBV7-3
D gene: TRBD2
CDR3 protein: CASSQTGTSGTYEQYF
CDR3 DNA: TGTGCCAGCAGCCAAACCGGGACTAGCGGGACCTACGAGCAGTACTTC

clone size: few
J gene: TRBJ2-3
V gene: TRBV5-1
D gene: .
CDR3 protein: CASSLSSPGADTQYF
CDR3 DNA: TGCGCCAGCAGCTTGAGTTCACCGGGAGCAGATACGCAGTATTTT

clone size: many
J gene: TRBJ2-1
V gene: TRBV7-3
D gene: .
CDR3 protein: CASSPQYLKSDEQFF
CDR3 DNA: TGTGCCAGCAGCCCTCAATACCTGAAATCGGATGAGCAGTTCTTC

clone size: many
J gene: TRBJ1-2
V gene: TRBV28
D gene: TRBD1
CDR3 protein: CASGDDRGYGYTF
CDR3 DNA: TGTGCCAGCGGTGATGACAGGGGCTATGGCTACACCTTC

clone size: many
J gene: TRBJ2-7
V gene: TRBV27
D gene: TRBD2
CDR3 protein: CASSRGLADSYEQYF
CDR3 DNA: TGTGCCAGCAGCAGGGGACTAGCGGACTCCTACGAGCAGTACTTC

clone size: many
J gene: TRBJ1-6
V gene: TRBV7-9
D gene: .
CDR3 protein: CASSLVGPSDSPLHF
CDR3 DNA: TGTGCCAGCAGCTTAGTAGGACCATCGGATTCACCCCTCCACTTT

clone size: many
J gene: TRBJ2-1
V gene: TRBV7-8
D gene: TRBD2
CDR3 protein: CASSLRNNGLAGVNEQFF
CDR3 DNA: TGTGCCAGCAGCTTAAGGAACAACGGACTAGCGGGAGTCAATGAGCAGTTCTTC

clone size: many
J gene: TRBJ2-6
V gene: TRBV20-1
D gene: TRBD1
CDR3 protein: CSAYLGGTGGSSGANVLTF
CDR3 DNA: TGCAGTGCTTACCTGGGGGGGACAGGGGGATCCTCTGGGGCCAACGTCCTGACTTTC

clone size: .
J gene: TRBJ2-5
V gene: TRBV29-1
D gene: .
CDR3 protein: CSVEGQRDQETQYF
CDR3 DNA: TGCAGCGTTGAGGGCCAAAGGGACCAAGAGACCCAGTACTTC

clone size: many
J gene: TRBJ2-1
V gene: TRBV10-1
D gene: TRBD2
CDR3 protein: CASSDIAGEYNEQFF
CDR3 DNA: TGCGCCAGCAGCGATATAGCGGGAGAGTACAATGAGCAGTTCTTC

clone size: .
J gene: TRBJ2-1
V gene: TRBV5-4
D gene: TRBD2
CDR3 protein: CASSPAMTSGLVGEQFF
CDR3 DNA: TGTGCCAGCAGTCCTGCCATGACTAGCGGCCTAGTGGGAGAGCAGTTCTTC

clone size: many
J gene: TRBJ2-7
V gene: TRBV12-3/TRBV12-4
D gene: .
CDR3 protein: CASSPGDNPYEQYF
CDR3 DNA: TGTGCCAGCAGCCCGGGTGACAACCCCTACGAGCAGTACTTC

clone size: .
J gene: TRBJ1-4
V gene: TRBV27
D gene: .
CDR3 protein: CASSHRSVTNEKLFF
CDR3 DNA: TGTGCCAGCAGTCATCGGTCGGTAACTAATGAAAAACTGTTTTTT

clone size: many
J gene: TRBJ2-7
V gene: TRBV7-6
D gene: .
CDR3 protein: CASSLGRIRNEQYF
CDR3 DNA: TGTGCCAGCAGCTTAGGGAGGATACGGAACGAGCAGTACTTC

clone size: many
J gene: TRBJ1-4
V gene: TRBV20-1
D gene: .
CDR3 protein: CSAPRRNEKLFF
CDR3 DNA: TGCAGTGCCCCCCGCAGAAATGAAAAACTGTTTTTT

clone size: many
J gene: TRBJ2-7
V gene: TRBV7-8
D gene: .
CDR3 protein: CASSLGFGGAGEQYF
CDR3 DNA: TGTGCCAGCAGCTTGGGGTTCGGGGGCGCGGGGGAGCAGTACTTC

clone size: many
J gene: TRBJ2-3
V gene: TRBV6-6
D gene: TRBD2
CDR3 protein: CASKTTSGITDTQYF
CDR3 DNA: TGTGCCAGCAAGACGACTAGCGGAATCACAGATACGCAGTATTTT